The TCR beta chain described here comes from a study of tumor-infiltrating lymphocytes in primary liver carcinoma. Overall study context: These were node-negative, non-metastatic T1-T3 tumors of roughly 4 to 11 cm.

A constant-region primer served to make TCR beta cDNA from about 0.5 ug total RNA. Three nested multiplex PCR rounds of slightly modified ARM-PCR generated TCR beta libraries. Both of the initial two PCR rounds ran for roughly 10 cycles and employed TRBV1-TRBV30 forward primers alongside a C-beta reverse primer. TCRdb ran MiXCR on the multiplex PCR reads and lists one entry per CDR3 protein. Among approximately 300,000 distinct CDR3 sequences listed, 50% to 70% were seen once. With regard to this clonotype: No antigen is known for it. An end of the junction differs from the germline gene, which may be a read error.

General observations from the study: The 250 largest clones made up significantly more of tumor than blood repertoires (p = 0.039).

Germline DNA was extracted too, while blood RNA derived from unsorted whole blood. CDR1 ENHRY and CDR2 SYGVKD come from the germline V gene. CDR3 length equals 13 residues. The TCR comes from a man between 35 and 55 years old with primary liver carcinoma and hepatitis B virus infection. Sequencing was done on a sample of peripheral blood. V usage is TRBV10-3 and J usage is TRBJ1-2; D is perhaps TRBD1 (5 bases). The CDR3 bases are TGTGCCATCAAGAGAGGGACGGACTATGGTTACACCTTC. Translation: CAIKRGTDYGYTF.